This T cell receptor beta chain was observed in a study of blood T cell repertoires in COVID-19. Study background: Sites in the United States, Italy and Spain provided acute and convalescent COVID-19 samples. From T cells, B-cell-depleted T cells, or PBMCs came the material, which was cDNA or gDNA.

The protocol was immunoSEQ multiplex PCR, while the TCRdb copy is restricted to in-frame clones and leaves out a portion. The table has just over 95,000 clones, 75% to 85% seen once; the top ten hold around 4.1%. The CDR3 is 15 amino acids. V shed 2 bases and J shed 6 bases, with 15 bases lying between them. Germline loops: CDR1 MNHEY, CDR2 SVGAGI. Sequencing was done on a sample of peripheral blood. This clonotype was obtained from a man in his 60s with acute or convalescent COVID-19. This sequence joins TRBV6-5 and TRBJ2-3; D is undetermined. As DNA, the CDR3 is TGTGCCAGCAGTTACACCCCCACGAGTTGGGATACGCAGTATTTT. Translating gives CASSYTPTSWDTQYF.